This T cell receptor (beta chain) was sequenced for a study of neurological immune-mediated disorders. Described time point: technical triplicate 2. Sorted libraries used over 900,000 CD4+ or CD8+ T cells. As concerns this clonotype: Its antigen is unidentified.

The cDNA was generated through 5'RACE incorporating 10-nucleotide random UMIs. TCRdb reprocessed the 5' RACE reads via MiXCR and lists one record per CDR3 protein. The sample consists of roughly 32,000 distinct CDR3 sequences, 10% to 15% of them appearing once. Notes on the study in general: None of the CDR3 amino acid sequences found in expanded clones was shared across subjects. This suggests that the TCR-beta repertoires were private in all groups. It was HTLV-1-associated myelopathy that showed the most TCR clonal expansion, while multiple sclerosis showed the least, falling below healthy controls.

This TCR was recovered from a female donor with HTLV-1-associated myelopathy (HAM/TSP). Sequencing used CD4+ T cells from blood.

This chain's CDR3 is CASSPPPADTQYF. The DNA for the CDR3 is TGTGCCAGCAGTCCACCCCCCGCAGATACGCAGTATTTT. This chain connects TRBV6-2 or TRBV6-3 to TRBJ2-3; D unclear. From germline, CDR1 is MNHEY and CDR2 SVGEGT. CDR3 length: 13 residues. Deletions cut 5 bases from V and 4 bases from J, with 10 bases between.